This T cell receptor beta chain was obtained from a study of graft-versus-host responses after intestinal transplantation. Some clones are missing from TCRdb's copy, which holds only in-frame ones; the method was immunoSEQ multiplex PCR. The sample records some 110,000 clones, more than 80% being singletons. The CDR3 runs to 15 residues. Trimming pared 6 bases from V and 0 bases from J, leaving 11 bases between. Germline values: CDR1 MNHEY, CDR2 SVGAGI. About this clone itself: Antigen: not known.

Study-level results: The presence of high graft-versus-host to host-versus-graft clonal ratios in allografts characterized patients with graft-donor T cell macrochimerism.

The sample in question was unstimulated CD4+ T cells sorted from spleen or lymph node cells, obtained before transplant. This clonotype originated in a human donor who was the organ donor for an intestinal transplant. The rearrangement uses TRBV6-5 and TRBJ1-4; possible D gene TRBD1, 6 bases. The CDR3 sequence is CASRGEGATNEKLFF. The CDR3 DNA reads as TGTGCCAGCAGGGGCGAGGGGGCAACTAATGAAAAACTGTTTTTT.